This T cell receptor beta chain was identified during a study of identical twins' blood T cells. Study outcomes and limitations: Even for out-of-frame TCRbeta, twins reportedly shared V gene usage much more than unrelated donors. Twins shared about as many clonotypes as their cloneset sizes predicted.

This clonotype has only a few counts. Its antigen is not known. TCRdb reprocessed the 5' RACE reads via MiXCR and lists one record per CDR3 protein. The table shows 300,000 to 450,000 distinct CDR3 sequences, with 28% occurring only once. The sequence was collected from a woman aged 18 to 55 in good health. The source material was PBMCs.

CDR3 sequence: CASSYSTGASYGYTF. DNA for the CDR3: TGTGCCAGCAGTTACTCTACAGGGGCGTCCTATGGCTACACCTTC. The chain recombines TRBV6-5 with TRBJ1-2; 7 bases match TRBD1. V lost 0 bases to trimming and J lost 4 bases; unmatched junction nucleotides: 5. The germline V gene has CDR1 MNHEY and CDR2 SVGAGI. CDR3 length: 15 residues.